This is a list of T cell receptor beta chains from one sample in a study of molecular identifiers for immune sequencing clone quantification. MiXCR, run by TCRdb on the PCR reads, gives a single entry per CDR3 protein. The sample contains roughly 93,000 distinct CDR3 sequences, under 20% of which appear only once. Material for sequencing was naive CD8+ T cells from blood, with Jurkat cell RNA spiked in. These receptors all come from a human donor in good health. Some libraries in this study had Jurkat cell RNA spiked in. The CDR3 runs from the conserved cysteine through the conserved F or W. For some rows the clone size is stated as once, few or many, or as a class when expanded; others skip it.

many,TRBV15,TRBJ1-2,CATSRDISNRSYGYTF
many,TRBV27,TRBJ1-5,CASSLLGGQPQHF
-,TRBV7-9,TRBJ2-3,CASSLWSPSTDTQCF
many,TRBV6-2/TRBV6-3,TRBJ2-1,CASSPLLRGEQFF
few,TRBV19,TRBJ1-1,CASSIGYNTEAFF
many,TRBV6-5,TRBJ1-1,CASRRTPGQQTEAFF
-,TRBV5-6,TRBJ1-3,CASSLRMGREARF
-,TRBV7-8,TRBJ2-1,CASSLEWDYSYNEQFF
many,TRBV12-3/TRBV12-4,TRBJ2-3,CASSRDRGSPEAQYF
many,TRBV7-9,TRBJ1-4,CASSLGTFQTNEKLFF
many,TRBV6-2/TRBV6-3,TRBJ2-5,CASSYEWAQETQYF
many,TRBV4-1,TRBJ2-5,CASSQDSGGAETQYF
many,TRBV28,TRBJ2-5,CATQMLAEETQYF
many,TRBV28,TRBJ2-7,CASSSPDSTYEQYF
many,TRBV27,TRBJ1-1,CASSSLTGLNTEAFF
-,TRBV7-9,TRBJ2-1,CASSPHGGVEQFF
many,TRBV20-1,TRBJ1-1,CSARLGGSTEAFF
-,TRBV5-1,TRBJ2-7,CASSTSSWSYEQYF
many,TRBV19,TRBJ2-1,CASSAGHNLWSF
-,TRBV4-1,TRBJ2-1,CASSHLQDNEQFF